One and the same sample provided the 32 T cell receptor beta chains below, sequenced in a study of cytomegalovirus exposure and HLA in healthy donors. The PCR made use of 60 Vbeta and 13 Jbeta primers. TCRdb's table, derived via immunoSEQ multiplex PCR, lists solely in-frame clones and lacks some. The sample contains approximately 200,000 clones, approximately 79% of which appear only once. Material: PBMCs. These receptor sequences come from a woman in her thirties in good health and CMV-seropositive.

A single count supports this clone. The chain links TRBV29-1 to TRBJ1-2, with 10 bases lining up with TRBD1. Germline V lookup: CDR1 SQVTM, CDR2 ANQGSEA. The V and J ends lost 4 bases and 7 bases, in that order; junction bases with no gene match: 6. The CDR3 has 13 amino acids. The CDR3 DNA reads TGCAGCGTTGGAAAAAGGACAGGGGGTGGCTACACCTTC. Amino acids: CSVGKRTGGGYTF. The complete variable domain, with remaining parts taken from reference TRBV29-1 and TRBJ1-2, reads SAVISQKPSRDICQRGTSLTIQCQVDSQVTMMFWYRQQPGQSLTLIATANQGSEATYESGFVIDKFPISRPNLTFSTLTVSNMSPEDSSIYLCSVGKRTGGGYTFGSGTRLTVV.

This clone was recorded once. The chain carries TRBV11-2 and TRBJ2-2, with D possibly TRBD2 on 6 matching bases. V gave up 8 bases and J gave up 3 bases, with 13 bases separating them. Looked up from germline, CDR1 is SGHAT and CDR2 is FQNNGV. The CDR3 totals 14 residues. This chain's CDR3 is CASGDFMDTGELFF. In DNA, the CDR3 is TGTGCCAGCGGGGACTTTATGGACACCGGGGAGCTGTTTTTT.

This clone was detected only a few times. The chain joins TRBV7-6 to TRBJ2-1, with D possibly being TRBD1 (5 bases). Germline CDR1 is SGHVS and CDR2 is FNYEAQ. This CDR3 region has 16 residues. With 1 base removed from V and 7 bases from J, the gap between germline ends came to 17 bases. The CDR3 region has the DNA TGTGCCAGCAGCTTAGATGCACAGGTTGGTGAGAATGAGCAGTTCTTC. Its translation: CASSLDAQVGENEQFF.

This rearrangement joins TRBV4-1 to TRBJ2-1; unclear D gene. Per the germline V gene, CDR1 is MGHRA and CDR2 is YSYEKL. The CDR3 loop spans 14 amino acids. The ends were cut back, 0 bases at V and 8 bases at J, with 11 bases in the middle. CDR3 DNA: TGCGCCAGCAGCCAAGATGGCAGGTTAGATGAGCAGTTCTTC. This gives the protein CASSQDGRLDEQFF.

V gene TRBV12-5 combines with J gene TRBJ2-1, with no clear D. The CDR3 has 12 residues. The V end was cut by 3 bases, the J end by 5 bases, with 5 bases between. Germline V gene data show CDR1 as LGHNT and CDR2 as FRNRAP. CDR3 nucleotide sequence: TGTGCTAGTGGTTTCGACAACAATGAGCAGTTCTTC. This codes for CASGFDNNEQFF.

The sample holds a few counts of this clone. The V and J genes are TRBV5-4 and TRBJ1-2; 12 positions match TRBD1. J lost 12 bases, V lost 4 bases, and 16 bases had no gene match. Germline CDR1 is SGHNT and CDR2 is YYREEE (reference sequence). CDR3 size: 16 residues. In nucleotides, the CDR3 is TGTGCCAGCAGCCGAGGGGACAGGGGGCGGGAGATAGAGGACACCTTC. It specifies CASSRGDRGREIEDTF.

The chain has TRBV19 and TRBJ2-1; 15 bases are shared with TRBD2. Unmatched junction bases numbered 10, after V lost 4 bases and J lost 6 bases. Per germline, CDR1 LNHDA and CDR2 SQIVND (reference sequence). The CDR3 consists of 18 residues. CDR3 in DNA: TGTGCCAGTAGTAAAAGGACTAGCGGGAGGGCCTTTTCCAATGAGCAGTTCTTC. Translating it yields CASSKRTSGRAFSNEQFF.

The genes are TRBV5-6 and TRBJ1-1; D not certain. The V gene lost 4 bases and the J gene lost 9 bases, with 19 bases spanning the gap. The CDR3 spans 14 residues. Per the germline V gene, CDR1 is SGHDT and CDR2 is YYEEEE. CDR3 residues: CASSGKKRPTKAFF. CDR3 bases: TGTGCCAGCAGCGGCAAGAAACGACCGACAAAAGCTTTCTTT.

The chain recombines TRBV4-1 with TRBJ2-1, with TRBD1 matching 8 bases. CDR3 size: 15 residues. Germline values: CDR1 MGHRA, CDR2 YSYEKL. Unmatched junction bases numbered 3, after V lost 4 bases and J lost 1 base. The DNA of the CDR3 is TGCGCCAGCAGCCCCCGGACAGGGTCCTACAATGAGCAGTTCTTC. Amino acid sequence: CASSPRTGSYNEQFF.

V is TRBV4-2 and J is TRBJ2-7; 9 nucleotides line up with TRBD1. Trimming removed 3 bases from V and 5 bases from J; junction bases left unmatched: 5. CDR1 LGHNA and CDR2 YNFKEQ come from the germline V gene. The CDR3 sequence is 14 residues long. The CDR3: CASSQGRTGDEQYF. CDR3 bases: TGTGCCAGCAGCCAGGGAAGGACAGGGGACGAGCAGTACTTC.

The chain carries TRBV7-6 and TRBJ2-2, with D uncertain. CDR1 is SGHVS and CDR2 is FNYEAQ in the germline V gene. There are 17 residues in the CDR3. The V gene lost 4 bases and the J gene lost 0 bases, with 15 bases spanning the gap. The CDR3 spells CASSSPVTSANTGELFF. The CDR3 DNA is TGTGCCAGCAGCTCTCCCGTAACGAGCGCGAACACCGGGGAGCTGTTTTTT.

V is TRBV10-3 and J is TRBJ1-2; D is possibly TRBD1 (5 bases). CDR1 is ENHRY, CDR2 SYGVKD, per germline. The ends were cut back, 7 bases at V and 5 bases at J, with 26 bases in the middle. The CDR3 length is 17 residues. CDR3 in DNA: TGTGCCATCAATGGGGGGGGTTCGTCTGGATCTGGATATGGCTACACCTTC. Protein sequence: CAINGGGSSGSGYGYTF.

The rearrangement joins TRBV5-1 to TRBJ2-3, with a tentative D call TRBD2 (6 bases). CDR3 size: 14 residues. Trimming took 0 bases from V and 6 from J, leaving 11 bases between them. The V gene's germline CDR1 is SGHRS and CDR2 YFSETQ. CDR3 in DNA: TGCGCCAGCAGCTTGGATGGAGGGACGGATACGCAGTATTTT. Translation: CASSLDGGTDTQYF. Using reference TRBV5-1 and TRBJ2-3 for the parts outside the CDR3, the full variable domain is KAGVTQTPRYLIKTRGQQVTLSCSPISGHRSVSWYQQTPGQGLQFLFEYFSETQRNKGNFPGRFSGRQFSNSRSEMNVSTLELGDSALYLCASSLDGGTDTQYFGPGTRLTVL.

V gene TRBV11-3 combines with J gene TRBJ2-1, with a tentative D call TRBD2 (6 bases). Germline V gene sequence: CDR1 SGHNT, CDR2 YENEEA. V lost 2 bases, J lost 11 bases, and 16 bases lay in between. This CDR3 spans 14 amino acids. CDR3 in DNA: TGTGCCAGCAGCTTACCCCCACTAGCCCCACAGCAGTTCTTC. Translating it yields CASSLPPLAPQQFF.

CDR3 in DNA: TGTGCCAGCACCCACGACAGAAGATACAATCAGCCCCAGCATTTT. Its protein product is CASTHDRRYNQPQHF. The gene calls are TRBV6-1 and TRBJ1-5; possibly TRBD1 for D (5 bases). The V gene lost 7 bases and the J gene lost 3 bases, with 16 bases spanning the gap. The length of the CDR3 is 15 residues. CDR1 MNHNS and CDR2 SASEGT come from the germline V gene.

The rearrangement links TRBV5-1 to TRBJ1-1; the match to TRBD1 covers 9 bases. There are 14 residues in the CDR3. CDR1 SGHRS and CDR2 YFSETQ come from the germline V gene. Unmatched junction bases numbered 5, after V lost 5 bases and J lost 3 bases. The CDR3 spells CASRPTGGDTEAFF. CDR3 nucleotide sequence: TGCGCCAGCAGGCCCACAGGGGGCGACACTGAAGCTTTCTTT.

The rearrangement links TRBV6-5 to TRBJ1-1; 7 bases map to TRBD1. V lost 7 bases and J lost 4; bases outside the gene matches: 12. The CDR3 has 15 amino acids. The germline CDR1 and CDR2 sequences are MNHEY and SVGAGI. The CDR3 DNA sequence: TGTGCCAGCACCCCACAGACAGGGTATAGCACTGAAGCTTTCTTT. It is translated as CASTPQTGYSTEAFF.

The chain uses TRBV7-9 and TRBJ1-1; D perhaps matches TRBD1 (5 bases). Germline lookup yields CDR1 SEHNR and CDR2 FQNEAQ (reference sequence). This CDR3 region has 13 residues. V lost 4 bases and J 3 bases, leaving 9 bases between the germline ends. Here the CDR3 DNA reads TGTGCCAGCAGCTCGGGACTGGACACTGAAGCTTTCTTT. It specifies CASSSGLDTEAFF.

The gene calls are TRBV10-2 and TRBJ1-1; D call uncertain. The CDR3 loop spans 14 amino acids. V gave up 4 bases and J gave up 0 bases, with 9 bases separating them. Germline values: CDR1 WSHSY, CDR2 SAAADI. The CDR3 nucleotides read TGCGCCAGCAGTGGGAGCACCATGAACACTGAAGCTTTCTTT. Residues: CASSGSTMNTEAFF.

The CDR3 DNA reads as TGTGCCAGCAGCCTCACCCTGGACAGGGGCGGTACCCAGCATTTT. This sequence encodes CASSLTLDRGGTQHF. V usage is TRBV7-2 and J usage is TRBJ1-5; the match to TRBD1 covers 9 bases. Germline CDR1 SGHTA, CDR2 FQGNSA. CDR3 size: 15 residues. V shed 5 bases, J shed 11 bases, and the junction held 13 bases outside the gene matches.

The rearrangement links TRBV7-8 to TRBJ2-1; possibly TRBD2 for D (5 bases). This CDR3 has 14 residues. V lost 4 bases and J lost 12, with 19 bases in between. Looked up from germline, CDR1 is SGHVS and CDR2 is FQNEAQ. In DNA form, the CDR3 reads TGTGCCAGCAGCTCGGACTCGACGGGCAACCGGCAGTTCTTC. The encoded protein is CASSSDSTGNRQFF.

The chain uses TRBV5-1 and TRBJ2-7; 7 nucleotides agree with TRBD1. Germline-derived CDR1 and CDR2 are SGHRS and YFSETQ. V gave up 0 bases and J gave up 3 bases; unmatched junction bases: 3. CDR3 length equals 14 residues. The CDR3 DNA follows: TGCGCCAGCAGCTTGGATCCAGGGGGCTACGAGCAGTACTTC. Amino acid sequence: CASSLDPGGYEQYF. The full variable domain, in which reference TRBV5-1 and TRBJ2-7 provide the parts outside the CDR3, is KAGVTQTPRYLIKTRGQQVTLSCSPISGHRSVSWYQQTPGQGLQFLFEYFSETQRNKGNFPGRFSGRQFSNSRSEMNVSTLELGDSALYLCASSLDPGGYEQYFGPGTRLTVT.

The chain combines TRBV6-5 with TRBJ2-4; 9 bases map to TRBD2. This CDR3 comprises 15 residues. Germline V CDR1 and CDR2: MNHEY, SVGAGI. V lost 0 bases, J lost 8 bases, and 5 bases stayed unmatched. CDR3 bases: TGTGCCAGCAGTTACTCCGGCGGGAGGGGAGACATTCAGTACTTC. Protein product: CASSYSGGRGDIQYF.

V and J are TRBV5-6 and TRBJ2-3, with 11 bases aligning to TRBD2. Germline V lookup: CDR1 SGHDT, CDR2 YYEEEE. With 0 bases clipped from V and 0 bases from J, the junction kept 9 bases outside the gene matches. The CDR3 runs to 19 residues. The CDR3 region is CASSLALLAGGLSTDTQYF. The CDR3 region has the DNA TGTGCCAGCAGCTTGGCCCTCCTAGCGGGGGGCCTAAGCACAGATACGCAGTATTTT. The whole variable domain, remainder taken from reference TRBV5-6 and TRBJ2-3, is DAGVTQSPTHLIKTRGQQVTLRCSPKSGHDTVSWYQQALGQGPQFIFQYYEEEERQRGNFPDRFSGHQFPNYSSELNVNALLLGDSALYLCASSLALLAGGLSTDTQYFGPGTRLTVL.

The chain uses TRBV4-3 and TRBJ1-5; D gene unclear. The V end was cut by 5 bases, the J end by 0 bases, with 11 bases between. The CDR3 consists of 15 residues. The germline V gene encodes CDR1 LGHNA and CDR2 YSLEER. For the CDR3, the DNA is TGCGCCAGCAGCGCGTGGTTTGCTAGCAATCAGCCCCAGCATTTT. It encodes CASSAWFASNQPQHF.

The V and J genes are TRBV27 and TRBJ2-7; TRBD1 matches 9 bases. The CDR3 is made up of 15 amino acids. J lost 3 bases, V lost 0 bases, and 3 bases had no gene match. CDR1 and CDR2 (germline): MNHEY, SMNVEV (reference sequence). The CDR3 DNA is TGTGCCAGCAGTTTATCCGGGACAGGGCACTACGAGCAGTACTTC. Translating it yields CASSLSGTGHYEQYF.

The chain uses TRBV5-1 and TRBJ2-5; 9 nucleotides agree with TRBD1. The CDR3 covers 15 residues. V trimming: 0 bases; J trimming: 4 bases; junction bases outside the gene matches: 4. Per the germline V gene, CDR1 is SGHRS and CDR2 is YFSETQ. In DNA form, the CDR3 reads TGCGCCAGCAGCTTGGTGGGACAGGGTGGAGAGACCCAGTACTTC. Translated, it gives CASSLVGQGGETQYF. Combining the CDR3 with reference TRBV5-1 and TRBJ2-5 gives the whole variable domain KAGVTQTPRYLIKTRGQQVTLSCSPISGHRSVSWYQQTPGQGLQFLFEYFSETQRNKGNFPGRFSGRQFSNSRSEMNVSTLELGDSALYLCASSLVGQGGETQYFGPGTRLLVL.

CDR3 loop: CASSYSDQTSGEYF. In nucleotides, the CDR3 is TGTGCCAGCAGTTACTCAGATCAGACTAGCGGGGAGTATTTT. V and J are TRBV6-5 and TRBJ2-3, with 11 bases lining up with TRBD2. CDR3 size: 14 residues. Germline V gene data show CDR1 as MNHEY and CDR2 as SVGAGI. Losses at the gene ends were 0 bases for V and 13 bases for J; bases not matched to a gene: 6.

This clone appeared a single time. The rearrangement links TRBV5-1 to TRBJ2-6; 13 positions match TRBD2. The V and J ends lost 4 bases and 1 base, in that order; junction bases with no gene match: 8. This CDR3 spans 19 amino acids. Germline V lookup: CDR1 SGHRS, CDR2 YFSETQ. The chain's CDR3 is CASSPRGLAGESGANVLTF. The CDR3 DNA reads TGCGCCAGCAGCCCACGAGGACTAGCGGGGGAGTCTGGGGCCAACGTCCTGACTTTC.

This rearrangement joins TRBV5-4 to TRBJ1-1, with 9 bases aligning to TRBD1. J lost 6 bases, V lost 3 bases, and 6 bases had no gene match. The V gene's germline CDR1 is SGHNT and CDR2 YYREEE (reference sequence). The CDR3 is 14 residues long. The CDR3 region is CASSSKQGAAEAFF. The CDR3 DNA is TGTGCCAGCAGCTCCAAACAGGGGGCCGCTGAAGCTTTCTTT.

This chain connects TRBV4-1 to TRBJ2-5; 16 nucleotides agree with TRBD2. CDR3 size: 21 residues. J lost 5 bases, V lost 3 bases, and 18 bases had no gene match. Germline assignment: CDR1 MGHRA and CDR2 YSYEKL. Here the CDR3 reads CASSHPRPAGLAGGRGETQYF. CDR3 nucleotide sequence: TGCGCCAGCAGCCATCCACGACCGGCGGGACTAGCGGGAGGGCGGGGGGAGACCCAGTACTTC.

Only a few counts were recorded for this clone. The gene calls are TRBV2 and TRBJ2-3; 10 bases are a match to TRBD1. Germline V lookup: CDR1 SNHLY, CDR2 FYNNEI. The V segment lost 11 bases and the J segment 5 bases; nucleotides outside the gene matches: 4. CDR3 length: 12 amino acids. The CDR3 here is CAGGQGGDTQYF. The CDR3 DNA reads TGTGCCGGCGGACAGGGGGGAGATACGCAGTATTTT.